A selection of T cell receptor beta chains follows, all from one sample in a study of identical twins. TCRdb analysed the 5' RACE reads with MiXCR anew, one entry per CDR3 protein. Of some 190,000 distinct CDR3 sequences detected, 15% appear once; the ten largest clones hold about 38%. These same data were also listed under a study on T cells expressing NK-cell markers.

The sequencing input was CD8+ T cells sorted from blood. Every receptor here comes from a woman between 18 and 30 years old in good health. The CDR3 runs from the conserved cysteine through the conserved F or W. The order of the fields is CDR3 length, J gene, D gene, V gene, clone size, CDR3 DNA, CDR3 protein. The D gene is left open where the match is weak. Rows give clone size only sometimes, using once, few, many, or a class for an expanded clone.

>13|TRBJ2-5|-|TRBV6-1|-
TGTGCCAGTACTCCGGCACCCCAAGAGACCCAGTACTTC
CASTPAPQETQYF
>15|TRBJ2-1|TRBD1|TRBV18|-
TGTGCCAGCTCACGTGGACAGGGGGTACACAATGAGCAGTTCTTC
CASSRGQGVHNEQFF
>12|TRBJ2-5|-|TRBV12-3/TRBV12-4|few
TGTGCCAGCAGTTCTAGGATTGAGACCCAGTACTTC
CASSSRIETQYF
>13|TRBJ1-5|-|TRBV19|-
TGTGCCAGTAGTAGTGCTTCCAGGCAGCCCCAGCATTTT
CASSSASRQPQHF
>13|TRBJ1-2|-|TRBV6-2/TRBV6-3|-
TGTGCCAGCAGTTACGAGGTCAACTATGGCTACACCTTC
CASSYEVNYGYTF
>15|TRBJ1-4|-|TRBV20-1|few
TGCAGTGCTTTTTACCCACAGGCAACTAATGAAAAACTGTTTTTT
CSAFYPQATNEKLFF
>13|TRBJ2-3|-|TRBV7-2|few
TGTGCCAGCAACCACGGTTGGGATAGTAGGCAGTATTTT
CASNHGWDSRQYF
>14|TRBJ2-1|-|TRBV12-3/TRBV12-4|few
TGTGCCAGCAGTCTAGCGCGCTCCTACAATGAGCAGTTCTTC
CASSLARSYNEQFF
>16|TRBJ2-2|-|TRBV24-1|few
TGTGCCACCAGTGATTCGATGACAGCGAACACCGGGGAGCTGTTTTTT
CATSDSMTANTGELFF
>15|TRBJ2-1|TRBD2|TRBV7-8|many
TGTGCCAGCAGCTTTCTGGTGGGAGGGGAGAATGAGCAGTTCTTC
CASSFLVGGENEQFF
>16|TRBJ2-7|-|TRBV5-1|few
TGCGCCAGCAGCTTCAGGACGCAGTCTCCAGAATACGAGCAGTACTTC
CASSFRTQSPEYEQYF
>12|TRBJ2-7|-|TRBV20-1|-
TGCAGTGCTAGATGGGAAGGGAGGGAGCAGTACTTC
CSARWEGREQYF
>16|TRBJ2-1|TRBD2|TRBV27|few
TGTGCCAGCAGTTTACAGGGGCTAGCGGGGGCCAGTGAGCAGTTCTTC
CASSLQGLAGASEQFF
>14|TRBJ1-5|-|TRBV7-9|few
TGTGCCAGCAGCCCCCCCACCGGGACTCAGCCCCAGCATTTT
CASSPPTGTQPQHF
>11|TRBJ2-4|TRBD2|TRBV25-1|-
TGTGCCAGCCTGGGGGGGAGCATTCAGTACTTC
CASLGGSIQYF
>13|TRBJ1-6|TRBD1|TRBV19|-
TGTGCCAGTGCAGCAGGGGGGTATTCACCCCTCCACTTT
CASAAGGYSPLHF
>15|TRBJ1-2|TRBD1|TRBV11-2|-
TGTGCCAGCAGCTTCACAGGGACAGGGGGCCGGGGCTACACCTTC
CASSFTGTGGRGYTF
>14|TRBJ2-1|TRBD2|TRBV10-1|-
TGCGCCAGCAGTGAGCGGGAGGAGGTCAATGAGCAGTTCTTC
CASSEREEVNEQFF
>14|TRBJ2-5|-|TRBV7-8|-
TGTGCCAGCAGCTTAGTTTTCGGTAGGGAGACCCAGTACTTC
CASSLVFGRETQYF
>18|TRBJ2-3|TRBD2|TRBV9|few
TGTGCCAGCAGCCTGAATAGACTAGCCTCCGCAACCACAGATACGCAGTATTTT
CASSLNRLASATTDTQYF
>12|TRBJ2-1|-|TRBV30|-
TGTGCCTGGAGTGTAACGGACTGGGGGCAGTTCTTC
CAWSVTDWGQFF
>14|TRBJ2-7|-|TRBV27|few
TGTGCCAGCAGTCCGGGGAAGGGTGTCCGCGAGCAGTACTTC
CASSPGKGVREQYF
>13|TRBJ2-7|-|TRBV29-1|-
TGCAGCGTCCGTGTCGCGGATGCCTACGAGCAGTACTTC
CSVRVADAYEQYF
>12|TRBJ1-3|-|TRBV12-3/TRBV12-4|few
TGTGCCAGCAGTTCGGGTCCAGCCGCCATATATTTT
CASSSGPAAIYF
>15|TRBJ2-5|-|TRBV20-1|-
TGCAGTGCTAGAAAGGCGGGGAGATATCAAGAGACCCAGTACTTC
CSARKAGRYQETQYF
>14|TRBJ2-7|TRBD2|TRBV2|few
TGTGCCAGCAGTCGCGGGAGGCAATCCTACGAGCAGTACTTC
CASSRGRQSYEQYF
>12|TRBJ2-1|-|TRBV7-8|-
TGTGCCAGCAGCTATGGTTCCAAAAATGAGTTCTTC
CASSYGSKNEFF
>15|TRBJ2-7|TRBD2|TRBV9|-
TGTGCCAGCAGCCCCCCGGGAGGGAATTACGGCGAGCAGTACTTC
CASSPPGGNYGEQYF